This record covers a single T cell receptor (beta chain). This receptor's antigen is unknown. The junction departs from the called germline gene at one end, perhaps through a read error. These data are taken from a study of tumor-infiltrating lymphocytes in primary liver carcinoma (dated by TCRdb to between 2016 and 2019). About the study as a whole: Of the five patients (three men and two women, aged 30 to 69 years), four had hepatocellular carcinoma and one had combined HCC and intrahepatic cholangiocarcinoma. Technical replicate repertoires showed high reproducibility, with mean shared-clone rates around 0.9 and correlation coefficients above 0.95. The tumors of the five patients were staged as T1-T3 N0M0, with maximum diameters ranging from roughly 4 to 11 cm. A total of 35 or so specimens from 5 patients, comprising roughly 25 tumor regions, 5 adjacent noncancerous liver tissues and 5 peripheral blood samples, were covered by TCRbeta repertoire sequencing. The 25 or so tumor region samples were profiled with Agilent mRNA microarrays so that TCRbeta repertoire diversity could be related to the local molecular phenotype. Roughly 3.5 to 8 million productive TCRbeta reads were obtained per sample, and no significant difference in read depth was found between tissue types. Across five regions of each liver tumor, along with adjacent normal tissue and blood, the study brought together TCRbeta repertoire sequencing, expression microarrays and whole-exome sequencing.

The CDR3 runs 13 residues from the cysteine to the phenylalanine. This entry keeps only the CDR3 DNA: 39 bases, framed from base 1. CDR1 SGHAT and CDR2 FQNNGV are derived from the germline V gene. TCRbeta-specific cDNA was reverse-transcribed from around 500 ng total RNA using a constant-region primer and ProtoScript II reverse transcriptase. The TCRbeta libraries were prepared through three rounds of nested multiplex PCR following a slightly modified ARM-PCR procedure. Each of the first two PCR rounds ran for nine to ten cycles and used multiplex TRBV1-TRBV30 forward primers together with a Cbeta reverse primer. Sample barcodes and Illumina adapters were added in a final 25-cycle PCR using Deep VentR polymerase. Before sequencing, amplicons of 200-500 bp were purified from gel using a QIAquick gel extraction kit. An Illumina HiSeq 2500 was used to sequence the TCRbeta amplicons with 250-bp paired-end reads. The source study handled its data this way. Trimmomatic v0.33 was used to quality-trim the reads, and FLASH v1.2.11 was used to merge paired reads so that full CDR3 sequences could be recovered. MiGEC v1.2.1b assigned V, D and J germline segments to the rearranged TCRbeta sequences. Clonotype statistics and Shannon-Wiener diversity indices were computed with VDJtools v1.0.0. Except for diversity analysis, only the 250 most abundant clonotypes of each sample were used in subsequent analyses to reduce sampling bias. The public sequencing data were trimmed at Q25 with fastp and processed into clonotypes with MiXCR by TCRdb, which kept only in-frame beta chains. Rows are combined by CDR3 protein, so each entry shows the most common genes and DNA. None of the V and J calls come from the authors' own analysis; TCRdb made them. This sample lists approximately 92,000 distinct CDR3 sequences; 55% to 75% were detected once. 9.5% of the sample is held by the ten biggest clonotypes.

Total RNA and DNA were co-extracted without cell sorting from 20-30 mg of bulk tissue using the AllPrep DNA/RNA mini kit. Between late 2015 and 2016, a few patients in China with histopathologically diagnosed primary liver carcinoma had surgical resection. At the time of sampling, the patients were treatment-naive and had chronic HBV infection. Each tumor was sampled at five spatially separated regions: the tumor centre plus the superior, inferior, left-lateral and right-lateral poles. More than 80% viable tumor cells were found by histology in every tumor sample. Fresh tumor and adjacent tissue pieces were bisected, with one half stored in RNAlater at -80 degrees C and the other half sent for histology. Paper-wide results and their limitations: A significantly larger repertoire fraction was made up by the top 250 clones in tumors than in blood (p = 0.039). With just a few patients in the study, the authors point out that the findings should be validated in a larger study. Only roughly 8-25% of top clones appeared in all five regions of a tumor, which suggests that tumor-infiltrating T cells are spatially heterogeneous. Pairs of tumor regions showed greater repertoire overlap (mean about 36%) than tumor-adjacent pairs (17%) or tumor-blood pairs (around 15%), which is consistent with antigen-driven expansion. Comparison of CD4+ and CD8+ T cell repertoires was precluded by the use of bulk unsorted samples. Because sequencing covered only the TCR beta chain and unpaired alpha chains were not captured, true repertoire diversity is likely underestimated.

Input material: liver tumor tissue from sampling region 5. The cell subset or site label here, explained by the study, means: tumor region T5, tumor centre. This clonotype was obtained from a woman aged 60-75 years with primary liver carcinoma and hepatitis B virus infection. The chain links TRBV11-2 with TRBJ1-2; TRBD1 is possibly the D segment (5 matching bases). For the CDR3, the sequence is CASSLGPGNGYIF. The DNA sequence is given as TGTGCCAGCAGCTTGGGGCCCGGCAATGGCTACATCTTC.